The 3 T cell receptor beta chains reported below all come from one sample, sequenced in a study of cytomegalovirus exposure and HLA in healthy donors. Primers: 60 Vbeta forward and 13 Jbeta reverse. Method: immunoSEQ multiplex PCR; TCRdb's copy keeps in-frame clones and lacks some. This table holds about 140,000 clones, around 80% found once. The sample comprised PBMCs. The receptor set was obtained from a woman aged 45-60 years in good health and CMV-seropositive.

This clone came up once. In nucleotides, the CDR3 is TGTGCCAGCAGCCAGACTAGCGGGACGGAGGAGACCCAGTACTTC. It is translated as CASSQTSGTEETQYF. J is TRBJ2-5 and V is TRBV6-5, with 11 bases aligning to TRBD2. In germline, CDR1 is MNHEY, CDR2 SVGAGI. V trimming: 6 bases; J trimming: 5 bases; junction bases outside the gene matches: 8. The length of the CDR3 is 15 residues.

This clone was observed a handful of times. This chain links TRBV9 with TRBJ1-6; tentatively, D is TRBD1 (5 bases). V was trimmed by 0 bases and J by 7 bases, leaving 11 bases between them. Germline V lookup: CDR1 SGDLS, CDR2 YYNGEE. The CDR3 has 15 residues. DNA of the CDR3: TGTGCCAGCAGCGTAGGCGGGGGTGGGAATTCACCCCTCCACTTT. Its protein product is CASSVGGGGNSPLHF. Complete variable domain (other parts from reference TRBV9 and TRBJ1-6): DSGVTQTPKHLITATGQRVTLRCSPRSGDLSVYWYQQSLDQGLQFLIQYYNGEERAKGNILERFSAQQFPDLHSELNLSSLELGDSALYFCASSVGGGGNSPLHFGNGTRLTVT.

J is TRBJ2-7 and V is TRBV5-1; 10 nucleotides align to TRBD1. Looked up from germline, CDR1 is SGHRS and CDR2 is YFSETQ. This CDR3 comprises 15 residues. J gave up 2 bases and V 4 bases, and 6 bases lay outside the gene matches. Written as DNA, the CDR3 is TGCGCCAGCAGCCTGGGACAGGGGAGTCCCTACGAGCAGTACTTC. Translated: CASSLGQGSPYEQYF.